These 32 T cell receptor beta chains share one sample of origin, sequenced in a study of regulatory T cells in long-lasting Graves disease. As for time point: newly diagnosed GD, antithyroid drugs for less than 3 months. There was RNA extracted from PBMCs, and the TCR library was made from it. Arm-PCR of CDR3 regions and iRepertoire HTBI primers were the basis on which TCR beta libraries were built. TCRdb re-analysed the multiplex PCR reads in MiXCR, keeping a single row per CDR3 protein. The data contain roughly 500,000 distinct CDR3 sequences, approximately 12% of them singletons. This sample was shared with a second study, whose subject was T cells in Graves' hyperthyroidism and ophthalmopathy.

Sample: peripheral blood mononuclear cells (PBMCs), taken at new diagnosis, from a patient treated with antithyroid drugs. These TCRs come from a woman in her thirties with Graves disease.

J is TRBJ1-5 and V is TRBV11-2; no reliable D call. V lost 6 bases and J lost 4, with 13 bases in between. CDR3 length: 14 amino acids. Germline CDR1 is SGHAT and CDR2 is FQNNGV. CDR3 in amino acids: CASSFWAGNQPQHF. The DNA for the CDR3 is TGTGCCAGCAGTTTCTGGGCAGGTAATCAGCCCCAGCATTTT.

The sample holds many counts of this clonotype. CDR3: CSASPLPLGEQYF. The CDR3 DNA follows: TGCAGTGCTAGCCCCCTACCCTTAGGGGAGCAGTACTTC. The chain couples TRBV20-1 to TRBJ2-7, with D uncertain. The CDR3 is 13 amino acids. Germline lookup yields CDR1 DFQATT and CDR2 SNEGSKA (reference sequence). V was clipped by 3 bases and J by 7 bases, with 16 bases between them.

The V and J genes are TRBV5-1 and TRBJ2-5; 7 nucleotides line up with TRBD2. Germline CDR1 is SGHRS and CDR2 is YFSETQ. The ends lost 4 bases at V and 3 bases at J; junction bases unmatched: 9. This CDR3 has 15 residues. CDR3 protein: CASSIAGTTEETQYF. Written as DNA, the CDR3 is TGCGCCAGCAGCATAGCCGGGACTACCGAAGAGACCCAGTACTTC.

This clonotype appeared many times. The chain uses TRBV6-2 or TRBV6-3 and TRBJ2-7, with 7 bases matching TRBD2. Unmatched junction bases numbered 7, after V lost 5 bases and J lost 3 bases. This CDR3 spans 14 amino acids. CDR1 and CDR2 from the germline V gene are MNHEY and SVGEGT. CDR3 sequence (DNA): TGTGCCAGCAGTCTCGGGACTAAACTCTACGAGCAGTACTTC. Translation gives CASSLGTKLYEQYF.

The chain recombines TRBV3-1 with TRBJ2-4; 7 bases agree with TRBD1. The CDR3 covers 13 residues. The germline CDR1 and CDR2 sequences are LGHDT and YNNKEL (reference sequence). The ends lost 4 bases at V and 6 bases at J; junction bases unmatched: 3. This CDR3 reads CASSLGTANIQYF. The CDR3, as DNA: TGTGCCAGCAGCCTCGGGACAGCAAACATTCAGTACTTC.

This clonotype was seen ten or more times. The chain couples TRBV6-1 to TRBJ1-2; D unclear. Trimming shortened V by 7 bases and J by 6 bases, and 21 bases separated the two germline ends. The germline V gene has CDR1 MNHNS and CDR2 SASEGT. This CDR3 region has 15 residues. The CDR3 DNA follows: TGTGCCAGCACCCGAACGCGGGGAACTACTCATGGCTACACCTTC. Residues: CASTRTRGTTHGYTF.

This clonotype was counted a few times. The genes are TRBV25-1 and TRBJ1-5; D possibly corresponds to TRBD1 (6 bases). V lost 6 bases to trimming and J lost 1 base, with 10 bases between them. This CDR3 comprises 14 residues. CDR1 is MGHDK, CDR2 SYGVNS, per germline. CDR3 region: CASSHRASNQPQHF. The CDR3 coding sequence is TGTGCCAGCAGCCACAGGGCAAGCAATCAGCCCCAGCATTTT.

This clonotype has just a few counts. A read error may explain this, as a much larger clone is one base away. CDR3 in DNA: TGTGCCAGCAGCCGTACGTCTAGCGGGAGAATCTACGAGCAGTACTTC. This encodes CASSRTSSGRIYEQYF. The rearrangement uses TRBV11-2 and TRBJ2-7, with 10 bases matching TRBD2. V trimming: 5 bases; J trimming: 3 bases; junction bases outside the gene matches: 10. CDR1 is SGHAT and CDR2 is FQNNGV in the germline V gene. This CDR3 is built from 16 residues.

The V and J genes are TRBV4-1 and TRBJ2-7; weak D call: TRBD2 (7 bases). The germline gives CDR1 MGHRA, CDR2 YSYEKL. V was shortened by 4 bases and J by 2 bases, with 12 bases between the two germline ends. This CDR3 comprises 14 residues. The CDR3 sequence: CASSRLGGPYEQYF. The CDR3 nucleotides are TGCGCCAGCAGCCGATTGGGGGGGCCCTACGAGCAGTACTTC.

This clonotype was observed at least ten times. The chain joins TRBV3-1 to TRBJ2-7; D might be TRBD2 (6 bases). V was cut by 4 bases and J by 3 bases, with 13 bases left in between. CDR1 is LGHDT and CDR2 is YNNKEL in the germline V gene (reference sequence). This CDR3 contains 14 residues. For the CDR3, the DNA is TGTGCCAGCAGCCGAGGGAGGTCGGACTACGAGCAGTACTTC. Translated, it gives CASSRGRSDYEQYF.

This clonotype was counted many times. This chain connects TRBV12-3 or TRBV12-4 to TRBJ2-1, with D perhaps matching TRBD2 (6 bases). V shed 3 bases and J shed 5 bases, with 11 bases lying between them. The CDR3 runs 14 residues. The CDR3 loop is CASSFKGLDNEQFF. The CDR3 DNA is TGTGCCAGCAGTTTCAAGGGACTCGACAATGAGCAGTTCTTC.

This clonotype came up a few times. V and J are TRBV11-2 and TRBJ1-3; no firm D call. Germline V lookup: CDR1 SGHAT, CDR2 FQNNGV. Trimming left V 4 bases short and J 4 bases short, with 5 bases between. This CDR3 has 12 residues. The CDR3, as DNA: TGTGCCAGCAGCTCCAACGGAAACACCATATATTTT. As protein: CASSSNGNTIYF.

As to this clonotype: Possible read error: a much larger clone is one base away. The chain recombines TRBV11-2 with TRBJ2-7, with D unclear. This CDR3 has 13 residues. Trimming pared 5 bases from V and 5 bases from J, leaving 13 bases between. Germline V lookup: CDR1 SGHAT, CDR2 FQNNGV. CDR3 in DNA: TGTGCCAGCAGCGAACACCTCTTCAACGAGCAGTACTTC. It translates to CASSEHLFNEQYF.

This chain connects TRBV2 to TRBJ1-4; D gene unclear. Trimming took off 3 bases at V and 4 bases at J, with 6 bases between the two ends. The CDR3 length is 13 residues. Germline assignment: CDR1 SNHLY and CDR2 FYNNEI. CDR3 in amino acids: CASSDGRNEKLFF. The DNA for the CDR3 is TGTGCCAGCAGTGACGGACGTAATGAAAAACTGTTTTTT. The full variable domain, rest sourced from reference TRBV2 and TRBJ1-4, is EPEVTQTPSHQVTQMGQEVILRCVPISNHLYFYWYRQILGQKVEFLVSFYNNEISEKSEIFDDQFSVERPDGSNFTLKIRSTKLEDSAMYFCASSDGRNEKLFFGSGTQLSVL.

This clonotype showed up many times. This rearrangement joins TRBV7-2 to TRBJ2-3; D remains ambiguous. There are 15 residues in the CDR3. The V gene lost 1 base and the J gene lost 9 bases, with 17 bases spanning the gap. Germline V CDR1 and CDR2: SGHTA, FQGNSA. In DNA form, the CDR3 reads TGTGCCAGCAGCTTAGGCCTTGGGGAAACGGACACGCAGTATTTT. It encodes CASSLGLGETDTQYF.

The chain recombines TRBV9 with TRBJ2-3; D gene uncertain. CDR1 is SGDLS and CDR2 is YYNGEE in the germline V gene. CDR3 length: 17 residues. V lost 0 bases and J 1 base, leaving 15 bases between the germline ends. CDR3 protein: CASSVVDLRARTDTQYF. The DNA of the CDR3 is TGTGCCAGCAGCGTAGTGGACCTTAGGGCGCGCACAGATACGCAGTATTTT. Full variable domain (outside the CDR3, taken from reference TRBV9 and TRBJ2-3): DSGVTQTPKHLITATGQRVTLRCSPRSGDLSVYWYQQSLDQGLQFLIQYYNGEERAKGNILERFSAQQFPDLHSELNLSSLELGDSALYFCASSVVDLRARTDTQYFGPGTRLTVL.

This clonotype was counted ten times or more. The genes are TRBV15 and TRBJ1-1; no firm D call. Germline CDR1 reads LNHNV; CDR2 reads YYDKDF (reference sequence). Trimming pared 0 bases from V and 11 bases from J, leaving 16 bases between. The CDR3 spans 14 residues. This CDR3 is CATSREIGEGVAFF. The DNA of the CDR3 is TGTGCCACCAGCAGAGAGATAGGAGAGGGTGTTGCTTTCTTT.

This clonotype was observed many times. V is TRBV6-2 or TRBV6-3 and J is TRBJ2-3; maybe TRBD2 (7 bases). The CDR3 loop spans 18 amino acids. V lost 1 base, J lost 8 bases, and 25 bases lay in between. CDR1 and CDR2 (germline): MNHEY, SVGEGT. In nucleotides, the CDR3 is TGTGCCAGCAGTTACTACCGGGGGCGAGGACTAGGATCGGGTACGCAGTATTTT. Translation: CASSYYRGRGLGSGTQYF.

The rearrangement uses TRBV18 and TRBJ2-1; D not certain. The CDR3 sequence is 16 residues long. Trimming shortened V by 3 bases and J by 3 bases, and 15 bases separated the two germline ends. Germline loops: CDR1 KGHSH, CDR2 LQKENI. CDR3: CASSPGRVTSYNEQFF. CDR3 sequence (DNA): TGTGCCAGCTCACCGGGTCGAGTGACCAGCTACAATGAGCAGTTCTTC.

This clonotype was observed many times. The chain joins TRBV27 to TRBJ2-7; either TRBD1 or TRBD2 may supply D (5 bases each). Trimming removed 4 bases at V and 2 bases at J, with 21 bases between. Germline values: CDR1 MNHEY, CDR2 SMNVEV (reference sequence). CDR3 length: 17 amino acids. CDR3 bases: TGTGCCAGCAGTTCCCCCCCGGGACCCCGAGGCGCCTACGAGCAGTACTTC. It yields the protein CASSSPPGPRGAYEQYF.

V gene TRBV19 combines with J gene TRBJ1-5; TRBD1 might be the D (6 bases). Germline V gene sequence: CDR1 LNHDA, CDR2 SQIVND (reference sequence). Trimming removed 5 bases from V and 9 bases from J, with 14 bases in between. The CDR3 has 13 residues. This chain's CDR3 is CASSEGGLGPQHF. CDR3 DNA: TGTGCCAGTAGTGAGGGGGGTTTGGGGCCCCAGCATTTT.

This chain connects TRBV4-1 to TRBJ2-2; unclear D gene. CDR3 length: 18 residues. CDR1 and CDR2 from the germline V gene are MGHRA and YSYEKL. Trimming shortened V by 1 base and J by 8 bases, and 23 bases separated the two germline ends. Here the CDR3 DNA reads TGCGCCAGCAGCCAAGCTAGGGTACTACAACCCAAAGCGGGGGAGCTGTTTTTT. It encodes CASSQARVLQPKAGELFF.

V is TRBV2 and J is TRBJ1-4; possibly TRBD1 for D (6 bases). This CDR3 is built from 14 residues. V dropped 5 bases and J dropped 4 bases, with 11 bases sitting between them. Germline V gives CDR1 SNHLY, CDR2 FYNNEI. Here the CDR3 reads CASSRTAGNEKLFF. CDR3 nucleotide sequence: TGTGCCAGCAGTCGGACAGCGGGTAATGAAAAACTGTTTTTT.

This clonotype was observed at least ten times. The V gene is TRBV11-2, the J gene TRBJ1-1; D is possibly TRBD1 (6 bases). V lost 0 bases, J lost 12 bases, and 14 bases lay in between. There are 13 residues in the CDR3. Germline CDR1 and CDR2: SGHAT and FQNNGV. CDR3 loop: CASSLDRGQGPFF. The CDR3, as DNA: TGTGCCAGCAGCTTAGATCGGGGGCAGGGACCTTTCTTT.

V usage is TRBV20-1 and J usage is TRBJ2-7; weak D call: TRBD2 (6 bases). Trimming left V 0 bases short and J 6 bases short, with 18 bases between. The V gene's germline CDR1 is DFQATT and CDR2 SNEGSKA (reference sequence). This CDR3 is built from 15 residues. CDR3 nucleotides: TGCAGTGCTAGAGATCCTTTTGGTGGGGGGACCGAGCAGTACTTC. It specifies CSARDPFGGGTEQYF.

V and J are TRBV7-9 and TRBJ2-7; D is unclear. Germline V gene lookup returns CDR1 SEHNR and CDR2 FQNEAQ (reference sequence). This CDR3 region has 16 residues. Trimming shortened V by 1 base and J by 2 bases, and 15 bases separated the two germline ends. CDR3 residues: CASSLDPTSPTYEQYF. The CDR3 region has the DNA TGTGCCAGCAGCTTAGATCCGACATCCCCCACCTACGAGCAGTACTTC.

The chain uses TRBV30 and TRBJ2-3, with a possible D match to TRBD1 (5 bases). The CDR3 is 14 residues long. Germline CDR1 GTSNPN, CDR2 SVGIG (reference sequence). V shed 2 bases and J shed 2 bases, with 11 bases lying between them. CDR3 region: CAWSFAGYTDTQYF. The CDR3 nucleotides read TGTGCCTGGAGTTTTGCAGGGTACACAGATACGCAGTATTTT.

This clonotype appeared many times. This chain links TRBV11-2 with TRBJ2-2; 7 bases fit TRBD2. The junction had 7 bases not matched to a gene; V was cut back by 2 bases and J by 4 bases. The V gene's germline CDR1 is SGHAT and CDR2 FQNNGV. The CDR3 length is 16 residues. CDR3 DNA: TGTGCCAGCAGCTTAAGTCGCGGGAGAATCACCGGGGAGCTGTTTTTT. It translates to CASSLSRGRITGELFF.

This clonotype was counted only a few times. J is TRBJ2-1 and V is TRBV20-1; 7 nucleotides match TRBD2. Germline values: CDR1 DFQATT, CDR2 SNEGSKA (reference sequence). V dropped 5 bases and J dropped 7; count of bases not matched to a gene: 2. This CDR3 spans 11 amino acids. CDR3 bases: TGCAGTGCTCGGACTAGGAATGAGCAGTTCTTC. This codes for CSARTRNEQFF.

This clonotype has a count of ten or more. This chain uses TRBV18 with TRBJ2-1; D remains unclear. Germline CDR1 and CDR2: KGHSH and LQKENI. Trimming took 3 bases from V and 7 from J, leaving 10 bases between them. This CDR3 comprises 13 residues. The CDR3 loop is CASSPPSRNEQFF. Written as DNA, the CDR3 is TGTGCCAGCTCACCTCCGTCTCGGAATGAGCAGTTCTTC. Based on the CDR3 plus reference TRBV18 and TRBJ2-1, the full variable domain is NAGVMQNPRHLVRRRGQEARLRCSPMKGHSHVYWYRQLPEEGLKFMVYLQKENIIDESGMPKERFSAEFPKEGPSILRIQQVVRGDSAAYFCASSPPSRNEQFFGPGTRLTVL.

This clonotype was detected ten times or more. The chain employs TRBV28 and TRBJ2-1, with TRBD1 matching over 9 bases. Unmatched junction bases numbered 6, after V lost 6 bases and J lost 3 bases. This CDR3 has 15 residues. The germline gives CDR1 MDHEN, CDR2 SYDVKM. This chain's CDR3 is CASRSSGQGYNEQFF. CDR3 nucleotides: TGTGCCAGCAGGAGCTCGGGACAGGGCTACAATGAGCAGTTCTTC. Full variable domain (missing parts from reference TRBV28 and TRBJ2-1): DVKVTQSSRYLVKRTGEKVFLECVQDMDHENMFWYRQDPGLGLRLIYFSYDVKMKEKGDIPEGYSVSREKKERFSLILESASTNQTSMYLCASRSSGQGYNEQFFGPGTRLTVL.

The chain links TRBV27 to TRBJ2-2; 11 bases agree with TRBD1. The CDR3 length is 17 residues. CDR1 and CDR2 from the germline V gene are MNHEY and SMNVEV (reference sequence). The V gene end was trimmed by 3 bases and the J gene end by 1 base; junction bases not matched to a gene: 4. The CDR3 region is CASSLDRGLGNTGELFF. In DNA, the CDR3 is TGTGCCAGCAGTTTGGACAGGGGGCTCGGGAACACCGGGGAGCTGTTTTTT.